This T cell receptor (beta chain) comes out of a study of blood T cell repertoires in COVID-19. Study-level background: Specimens from acute and convalescent COVID-19 originated in the United States, Italy and Spain. Sources were T cells, B-cell-depleted T cells, or PBMCs; the material itself was cDNA or gDNA.

V lost 2 bases to trimming and J lost 3 bases, with 14 bases between them. There are 16 residues in the CDR3. The germline CDR1 and CDR2 sequences are SNHLY and FYNNEI. The table came from immunoSEQ multiplex PCR; TCRdb's copy has only in-frame clones and leaves some out. The sample lists about 33,000 clones, around nine tenths occurring once. The TCR originated in an elderly woman with active or convalescent COVID-19. The V and J genes are TRBV2 and TRBJ2-1; a possible D gene is TRBD1 (6 bases). Sample: peripheral blood. The CDR3 sequence: CASSEQGKLDYNEQFF. The CDR3 DNA sequence: TGTGCCAGCAGTGAACAGGGGAAATTGGACTACAATGAGCAGTTCTTC.